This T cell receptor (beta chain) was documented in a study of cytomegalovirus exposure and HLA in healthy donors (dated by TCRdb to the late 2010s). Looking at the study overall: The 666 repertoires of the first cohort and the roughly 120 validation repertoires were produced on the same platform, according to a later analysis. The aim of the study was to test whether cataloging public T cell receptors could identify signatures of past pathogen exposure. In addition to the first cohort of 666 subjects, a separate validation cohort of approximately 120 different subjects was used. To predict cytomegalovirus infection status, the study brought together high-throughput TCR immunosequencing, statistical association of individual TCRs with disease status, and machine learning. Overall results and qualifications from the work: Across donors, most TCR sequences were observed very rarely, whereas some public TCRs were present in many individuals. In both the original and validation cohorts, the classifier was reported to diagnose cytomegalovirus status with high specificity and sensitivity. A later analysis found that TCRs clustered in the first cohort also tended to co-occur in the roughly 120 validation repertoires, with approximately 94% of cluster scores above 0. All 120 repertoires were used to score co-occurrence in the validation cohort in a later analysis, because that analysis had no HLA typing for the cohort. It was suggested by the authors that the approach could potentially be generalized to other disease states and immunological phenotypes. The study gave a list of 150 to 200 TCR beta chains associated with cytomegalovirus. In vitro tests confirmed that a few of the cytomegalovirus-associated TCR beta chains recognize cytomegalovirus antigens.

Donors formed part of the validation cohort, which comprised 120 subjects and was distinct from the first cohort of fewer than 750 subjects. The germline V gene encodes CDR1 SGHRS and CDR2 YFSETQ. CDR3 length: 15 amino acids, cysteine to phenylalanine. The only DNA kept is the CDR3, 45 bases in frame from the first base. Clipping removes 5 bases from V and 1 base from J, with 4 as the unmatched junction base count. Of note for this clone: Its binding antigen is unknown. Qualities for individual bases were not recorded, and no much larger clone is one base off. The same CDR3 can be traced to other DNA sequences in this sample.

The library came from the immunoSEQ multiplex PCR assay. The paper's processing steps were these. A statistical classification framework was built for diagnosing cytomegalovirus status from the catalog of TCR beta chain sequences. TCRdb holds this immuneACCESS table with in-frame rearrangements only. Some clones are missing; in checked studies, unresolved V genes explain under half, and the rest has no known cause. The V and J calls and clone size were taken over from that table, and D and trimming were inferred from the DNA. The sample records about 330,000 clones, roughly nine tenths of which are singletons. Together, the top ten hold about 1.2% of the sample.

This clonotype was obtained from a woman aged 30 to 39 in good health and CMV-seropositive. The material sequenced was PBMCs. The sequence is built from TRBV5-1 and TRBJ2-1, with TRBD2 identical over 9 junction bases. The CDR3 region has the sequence CASRPTSGSYNEQFF. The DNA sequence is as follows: TGCGCCAGCAGACCCACTAGCGGGTCCTACAATGAGCAGTTCTTC.